The 20 T cell receptor beta chains below were found in one sample sequenced in a study of cytomegalovirus exposure and HLA in healthy donors. The study ran its PCR with 60 Vbeta and 13 Jbeta primers. Generated by immunoSEQ multiplex PCR, the TCRdb table keeps only in-frame clones and is missing some. The sample holds about 150,000 clones. The sample was PBMCs. These receptor sequences come from a woman between 50 and 59 years old in good health and CMV-seronegative.

Concerning this clone: The sample contains more than one DNA sequence encoding this CDR3. This rearrangement joins TRBV18 to TRBJ1-1; TRBD1 is a possible D gene (5 bases). Germline assignment: CDR1 KGHSH and CDR2 LQKENI. The V gene lost 6 bases and the J gene lost 1 base, with 12 bases spanning the gap. The CDR3 spans 14 residues. Here the CDR3 DNA reads TGTGCCAGCTCGCCCGCAGGACAGAACACTGAAGCTTTCTTT. This gives the protein CASSPAGQNTEAFF.

CDR3 residues: CASSLPGTEAFF. In nucleotides, the CDR3 is TGCGCCAGCAGCCTCCCCGGCACTGAAGCTTTCTTT. The chain carries TRBV4-1 and TRBJ1-1; no reliable D call. The germline V gene encodes CDR1 MGHRA and CDR2 YSYEKL. The CDR3 is made up of 12 amino acids. Trimming removed 4 bases from V and 4 bases from J, with 7 bases in between.

The rearrangement links TRBV19 to TRBJ1-5; 12 bases match TRBD1. J gave up 3 bases and V 7 bases, and 10 bases lay outside the gene matches. The germline gives CDR1 LNHDA, CDR2 SQIVND (reference sequence). The CDR3 is 17 residues long. This CDR3 is CASIGSGTGGLNQPQHF. Written as DNA, the CDR3 is TGTGCCAGTATCGGGTCCGGGACAGGGGGCCTCAATCAGCCCCAGCATTTT.

The rearrangement joins TRBV5-1 to TRBJ2-7; the D is unclear. CDR1 is SGHRS, CDR2 YFSETQ, per germline. The ends were cut back, 0 bases at V and 2 bases at J, with 9 bases in the middle. The CDR3 covers 14 residues. The CDR3 nucleotides read TGCGCCAGCAGCTTGGATGCAGGTCCCTACGAGCAGTACTTC. This translates into CASSLDAGPYEQYF.

The V gene is TRBV28, the J gene TRBJ1-1, with D unresolved. Germline CDR1 reads MDHEN; CDR2 reads SYDVKM. The length of the CDR3 is 15 residues. Trimming removed 6 bases at V and 1 base at J, with 15 bases between. The CDR3 nucleotides are TGTGCCAGCAGCCCAGCGGTGGACGCGAACACTGAAGCTTTCTTT. It is translated as CASSPAVDANTEAFF.

The rearrangement joins TRBV7-9 to TRBJ2-3; 10 bases line up with TRBD2. The germline V gene encodes CDR1 SEHNR and CDR2 FQNEAQ (reference sequence). This CDR3 is built from 16 residues. The V and J ends lost 1 base and 7 bases, in that order; junction bases with no gene match: 8. This chain's CDR3 is CASSLGRGLAENTQYF. The CDR3 bases are TGTGCCAGCAGCTTAGGAAGAGGACTAGCGGAAAATACGCAGTATTTT.

CDR3 in DNA: TGTGCCAGCAGCCCCCAGACCGGGGAGCTGTTTTTT. This codes for CASSPQTGELFF. The J gene is TRBJ2-2, the V gene TRBV7-3; no firm D call. The CDR3 contains 12 residues. CDR1 is SGHTA and CDR2 is FQGTGA in the germline V gene. Trimming shortened V by 5 bases and J by 5 bases, and 6 bases separated the two germline ends.

The chain links TRBV25-1 to TRBJ2-1; TRBD1 might be the D (5 bases). Germline-derived CDR1 and CDR2 are MGHDK and SYGVNS. The CDR3 consists of 13 residues. Trimming removed 6 bases from V and 9 bases from J, with 15 bases in between. This chain's CDR3 is CASSGQGVGEQFF. For the CDR3, the DNA is TGTGCCAGCAGCGGGCAGGGTGTCGGTGAGCAGTTCTTC.

The V gene is TRBV18, the J gene TRBJ2-2; tentative D call: TRBD1 (5 bases). The CDR3 sequence is 15 residues long. V was shortened by 0 bases and J by 1 base, with 6 bases between the two germline ends. Per germline, CDR1 KGHSH and CDR2 LQKENI. The CDR3 DNA is TGTGCCAGCTCACCACCGCAGGGGAACACCGGGGAGCTGTTTTTT. Amino acid sequence: CASSPPQGNTGELFF.

The rearrangement links TRBV15 to TRBJ1-2; weak D call: TRBD1 (5 bases). V lost 3 bases and J 3 bases, leaving 14 bases between the germline ends. Germline CDR1 is LNHNV and CDR2 is YYDKDF (reference sequence). The CDR3 runs to 15 residues. The CDR3 here is CATSSGVGGYYGYTF. DNA for the CDR3: TGTGCCACCAGCAGCGGGGTGGGGGGGTACTATGGCTACACCTTC.

The chain combines TRBV9 with TRBJ1-2; 9 bases are a match to TRBD1. CDR3 size: 13 residues. Trimming at V came to 2 bases and at J to 5 bases, leaving 1 base not matched to a gene. Germline assignment: CDR1 SGDLS and CDR2 YYNGEE. CDR3 bases: TGTGCCAGCAGCGTCGACAGGGGGTATGGCTACACCTTC. Translation: CASSVDRGYGYTF.

J is TRBJ1-4 and V is TRBV9, with 8 bases identical to TRBD1. CDR1 SGDLS and CDR2 YYNGEE come from the germline V gene. The junction had 5 bases not matched to a gene; V was cut back by 4 bases and J by 6 bases. The CDR3 consists of 14 residues. The CDR3 region is CASSPPGGDEKLFF. CDR3 nucleotides: TGTGCCAGCAGCCCCCCAGGGGGCGATGAAAAACTGTTTTTT.

The V and J genes are TRBV9 and TRBJ2-7, with 14 bases that match TRBD2. Trimming cost V 2 bases and J 3 bases; bases outside gene matches: 1. CDR3 size: 15 residues. Germline loops: CDR1 SGDLS, CDR2 YYNGEE. The CDR3 nucleotides are TGTGCCAGCAGCGTGGGGACTAGCGGGAGCTACGAGCAGTACTTC. Translation: CASSVGTSGSYEQYF.

Turning to this clone: In the same sample, other DNA sequences code for this CDR3. This chain links TRBV9 with TRBJ2-7; 13 bases map to TRBD2. With V trimmed by 4 bases and J by 4 bases, 2 bases remained unmatched. Germline loops: CDR1 SGDLS, CDR2 YYNGEE. This CDR3 spans 14 amino acids. CDR3 nucleotides: TGTGCCAGCAGCCCGGGACTAGCGGGATACGAGCAGTACTTC. The encoded protein is CASSPGLAGYEQYF.

The chain carries TRBV28 and TRBJ1-5; 8 positions agree with TRBD1. Germline CDR1 is MDHEN and CDR2 is SYDVKM. CDR3 size: 15 residues. V trimming: 6 bases; J trimming: 7 bases; junction bases outside the gene matches: 11. As DNA, the CDR3 is TGTGCCAGCAGACCGCCGCAGGGGGCAGGGCAGCCCCAGCATTTT. This gives the protein CASRPPQGAGQPQHF.

This sequence joins TRBV5-1 and TRBJ1-2, with 8 nucleotides matching TRBD1. The CDR3 is made up of 14 amino acids. CDR1 and CDR2 from the germline V gene are SGHRS and YFSETQ. J lost 5 bases, V lost 4 bases, and 7 bases had no gene match. The CDR3 nucleotides are TGCGCCAGCAGCACCACAGGGGGTCATTATGGCTACACCTTC. Protein product: CASSTTGGHYGYTF.

This chain connects TRBV5-3 to TRBJ1-5; 11 bases are a match to TRBD1. TRBV5-3 is an ORF, and what it does is uncertain. This CDR3 has 17 residues. V shed 3 bases and J 0 bases; nucleotides not matched to a gene: 5. The CDR3 DNA reads as TGTGCCAGAAGCTGGGGACAGGGGGTTTATAGCAATCAGCCCCAGCATTTT. It codes for CARSWGQGVYSNQPQHF.

The chain carries TRBV5-6 and TRBJ2-3; TRBD1 is a possible D gene (5 bases). Germline loops: CDR1 SGHDT, CDR2 YYEEEE. The V end lost 0 bases, the J end lost 2 bases, and 10 bases lay between the germline ends. The CDR3 spans 15 residues. The CDR3 DNA follows: TGTGCCAGCAGCTTGGCTGGACACGTCACAGATACGCAGTATTTT. Protein: CASSLAGHVTDTQYF.

The genes are TRBV28 and TRBJ1-5; 8 bases fit TRBD1. This CDR3 is 15 amino acids long. The germline V gene encodes CDR1 MDHEN and CDR2 SYDVKM. V lost 8 bases to trimming and J lost 0 bases; unmatched junction nucleotides: 6. The chain's CDR3 is CASATGGFSNQPQHF. The DNA for the CDR3 is TGTGCCAGCGCCACAGGGGGATTTAGCAATCAGCCCCAGCATTTT.

The chain couples TRBV11-2 to TRBJ1-2; no clear D. Deletions cut 5 bases from V and 7 bases from J, with 14 bases between. The CDR3 extends over 13 amino acids. Looked up from germline, CDR1 is SGHAT and CDR2 is FQNNGV. CDR3 sequence (DNA): TGTGCCAGCAGCGACCCCCCGGACTTTGGCTACACCTTC. Its translation: CASSDPPDFGYTF.